This entry describes one T cell receptor beta chain. This specimen belongs to a study of blood T cell repertoires in COVID-19. Study summary: The cDNA or gDNA used as material had been derived from T cells, B-cell-depleted T cells, or PBMCs.

In the source study's methods: Estimation of nucleated cell counts relied on the amplification of reference gene primers. Method: immunoSEQ multiplex PCR; TCRdb's copy keeps in-frame clones and lacks some. D and trimming were read from the DNA, whereas the V and J calls and clone size are those reported in that table. Of 200,000 to 250,000 clones in the sample, more than 75% are singletons; the top ten hold more than 9%. The receptor was isolated from an older man with acute or convalescent COVID-19. Sequencing was performed on peripheral blood.

CDR3 DNA sequence: TGCGCCAGCAGCTTAACTACCGCTAGCGGGAGGATACAGTACTTC. This gives the protein CASSLTTASGRIQYF. The V and J genes are TRBV5-1 and TRBJ2-7; 11 bases match TRBD2. CDR3 length: 15 residues. J gave up 10 bases and V 2 bases, and 11 bases lay outside the gene matches. Germline CDR1 is SGHRS and CDR2 is YFSETQ.